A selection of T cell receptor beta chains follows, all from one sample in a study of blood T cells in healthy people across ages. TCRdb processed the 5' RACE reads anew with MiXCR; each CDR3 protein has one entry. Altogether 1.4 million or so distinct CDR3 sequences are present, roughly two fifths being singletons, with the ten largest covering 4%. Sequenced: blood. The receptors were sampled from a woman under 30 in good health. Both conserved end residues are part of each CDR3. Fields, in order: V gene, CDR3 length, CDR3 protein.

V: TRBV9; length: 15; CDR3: CASSVGTGVNYGYTF
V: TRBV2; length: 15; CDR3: CASSDLGQGNSPLHF
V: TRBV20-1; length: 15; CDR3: CSVVRGLRGNYDYTF
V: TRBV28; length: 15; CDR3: CASSPGGGGSYEQYF
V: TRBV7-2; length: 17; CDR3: CASSLVAGIGAKNIQYF
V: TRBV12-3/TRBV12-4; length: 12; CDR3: CASSLAHSAQHF
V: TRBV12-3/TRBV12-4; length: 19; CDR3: CASSLGTETRRSYNSPLHF
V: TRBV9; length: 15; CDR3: CASSAGQGANYEQYF
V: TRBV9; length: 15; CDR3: CASTVTSGGHNEQFF
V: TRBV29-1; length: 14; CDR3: CSVGSFGTNEKLFF
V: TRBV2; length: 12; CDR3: CATARQGNTQYF
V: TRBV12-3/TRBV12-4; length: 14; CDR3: CASSWLLRGTGAFF
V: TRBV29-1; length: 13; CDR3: CSATWDVHNEQYF
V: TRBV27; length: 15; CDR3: CASRLAGGAYNELFF
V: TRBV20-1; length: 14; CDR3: CSAATSGDYNEQYF
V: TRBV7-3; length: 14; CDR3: CASSLTQGADEQYF
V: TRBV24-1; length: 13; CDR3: CATSAPEGKTQYF
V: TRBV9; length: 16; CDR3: CASSVGLAVNTGELFF
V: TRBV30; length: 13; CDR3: CAWRTASTDTQYF
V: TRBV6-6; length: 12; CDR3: CASSSPNQPQHF
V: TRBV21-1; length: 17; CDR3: CASSKETGDREVFEQFF
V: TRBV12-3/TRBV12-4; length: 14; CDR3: CASSTQTSVGEQYF
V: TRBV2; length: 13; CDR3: CASSERTVYGYTF
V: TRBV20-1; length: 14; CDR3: CSAQGDTSYNEQYF
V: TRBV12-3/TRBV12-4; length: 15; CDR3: CASSYVTSGRNEQFF
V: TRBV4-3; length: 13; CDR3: CASSQATSTEAFF
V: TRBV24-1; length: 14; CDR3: CATSDPTVNNEQFF
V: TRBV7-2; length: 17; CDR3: CASNKPGQGSLLYGYTF
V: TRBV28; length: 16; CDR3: CASSLVAAGPEPEAFF
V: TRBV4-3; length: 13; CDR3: CASSRDGYYGYTF
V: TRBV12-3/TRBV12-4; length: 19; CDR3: CASSLIFHPSGSSTDTQYF
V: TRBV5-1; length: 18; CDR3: CASSESSTSGRFQETQYF
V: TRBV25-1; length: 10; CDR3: CAKPQETQYF
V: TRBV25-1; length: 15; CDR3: CASSARDRITYEQYF
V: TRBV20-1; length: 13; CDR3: CSARGQGRNEQYF
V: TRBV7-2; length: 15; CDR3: CASSLVPGAEYGYTF
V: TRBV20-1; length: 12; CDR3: CSARGNGHGYTF
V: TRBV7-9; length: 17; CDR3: CASSRITLGQPPTEAFF
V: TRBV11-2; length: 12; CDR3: CASSPVQQTQYF
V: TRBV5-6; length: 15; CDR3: CASRTEMSWTDTQYF
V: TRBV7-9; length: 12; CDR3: CASSPDFNEQYF
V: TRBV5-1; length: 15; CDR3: CASSFGTATNEKLFF
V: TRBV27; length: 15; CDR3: CASSLTGSYNSPLHF
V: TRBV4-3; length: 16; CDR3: CASSQDLYSSNQPQHF
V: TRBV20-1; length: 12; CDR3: CSARGRLDEQFF
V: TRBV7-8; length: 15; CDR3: CASSLDRGGPYEQYF
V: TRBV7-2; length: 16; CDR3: CASSLARTGAGDTQYF
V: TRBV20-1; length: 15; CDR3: CSAYDRILIRNEQFF
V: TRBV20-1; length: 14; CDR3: CSATQEAGLREQYF
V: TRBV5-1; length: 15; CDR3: CASSRTGLGADTQYF
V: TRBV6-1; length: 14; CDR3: CASRVDSSYNEQFF
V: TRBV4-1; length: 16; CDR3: CASSSRQGIAKNIQYF
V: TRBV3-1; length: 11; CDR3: CASSQRQEAFF
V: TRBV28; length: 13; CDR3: CASILPGFGGYTF
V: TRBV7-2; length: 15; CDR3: CASRAWRGRADTQYF
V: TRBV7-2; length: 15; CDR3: CASSLQGQSQETQYF
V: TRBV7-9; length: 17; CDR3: CASSLRDPNPYNSPLHF
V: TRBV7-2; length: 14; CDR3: CASSLVGWSTEAFF
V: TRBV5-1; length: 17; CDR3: CASSRTGESSGANVLTF
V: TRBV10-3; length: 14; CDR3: CAISETGLTGELFF